This T cell receptor (beta chain) came from a study of T cells in tuberculosis. The overall study: A South African cohort included IGRA-negative adolescents, latently infected IGRA-positive adolescents and adults with active tuberculosis.

There are 16 residues in the CDR3. The junction had 6 bases not matched to a gene; V was cut back by 1 base and J by 7 bases. CDR1 and CDR2 from the germline V gene are SGHRS and YFSETQ. On this clone: Its antigen is unknown.

The protocol was immunoSEQ multiplex PCR, while the TCRdb copy is restricted to in-frame clones and leaves out a portion. The repertoire holds 20,000 to 25,000 clones, with around nine tenths as singletons. Findings of the study overall: GMM-specific TCRs were nearer to active tuberculosis alpha repertoires, suggesting expansion. Active tuberculosis cases were adults; controls were adolescents. GEM motif frequencies gave less than 75% accuracy; the GMM repertoire gave 80% to 90%.

The genes are TRBV5-1 and TRBJ1-4; 11 bases map to TRBD1. Sequenced input: PBMCs. The receptor comes from a donor aged 10-29 years with latent tuberculosis or without tuberculosis infection. Some clones in this sample may be carry-over from other donors' samples. CDR3 protein: CASSLNGQGATEKLFF. CDR3 DNA: TGCGCCAGCAGCTTGAACGGACAGGGGGCGACTGAAAAACTGTTTTTT.